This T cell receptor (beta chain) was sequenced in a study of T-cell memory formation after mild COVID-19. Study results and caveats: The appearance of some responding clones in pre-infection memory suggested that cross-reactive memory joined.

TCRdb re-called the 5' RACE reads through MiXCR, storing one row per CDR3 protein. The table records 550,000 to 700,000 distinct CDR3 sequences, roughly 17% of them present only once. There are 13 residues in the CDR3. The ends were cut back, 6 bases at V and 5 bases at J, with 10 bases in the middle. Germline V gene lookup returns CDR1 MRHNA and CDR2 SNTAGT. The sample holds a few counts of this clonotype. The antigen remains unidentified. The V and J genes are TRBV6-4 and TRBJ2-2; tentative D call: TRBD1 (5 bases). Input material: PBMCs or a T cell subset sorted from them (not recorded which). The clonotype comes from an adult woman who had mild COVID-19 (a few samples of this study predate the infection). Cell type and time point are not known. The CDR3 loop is CASRAGITGELFF. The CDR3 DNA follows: TGTGCCAGCAGGGCAGGGATAACCGGGGAGCTGTTTTTT.